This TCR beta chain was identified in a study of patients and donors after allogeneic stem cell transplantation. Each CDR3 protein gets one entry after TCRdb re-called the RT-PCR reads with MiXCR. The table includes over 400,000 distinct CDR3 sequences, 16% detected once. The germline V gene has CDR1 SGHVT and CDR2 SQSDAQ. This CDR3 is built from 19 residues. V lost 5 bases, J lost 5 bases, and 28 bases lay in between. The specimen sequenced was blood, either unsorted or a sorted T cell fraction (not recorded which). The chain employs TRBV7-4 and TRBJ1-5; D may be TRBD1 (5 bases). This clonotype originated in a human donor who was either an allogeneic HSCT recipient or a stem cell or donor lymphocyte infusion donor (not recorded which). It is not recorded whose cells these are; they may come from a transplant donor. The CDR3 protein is CASSRYNYAIRGRDQPQHF. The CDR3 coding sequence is TGTGCCAGCAGCAGATATAACTATGCAATACGGGGCAGAGATCAGCCCCAGCATTTT. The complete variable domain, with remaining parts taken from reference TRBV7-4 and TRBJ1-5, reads GAGVSQSPRYKVAKRGRDVALRCDSISGHVTLYWYRQTLGQGSEVLTYSQSDAQRDKSGRPSGRFSAERPERSVSTLKIQRTEQGDSAVYLCASSRYNYAIRGRDQPQHFGDGTRLSIL.